This T cell receptor beta chain was identified during a study of control samples from healthy donors and cancer patients. The repertoire was sequenced with immunoSEQ multiplex PCR; TCRdb's copy has only in-frame clones and lacks some. The table shows about 100,000 clones, with roughly 87% occurring only once. After removal of 5 bases from V and 6 bases from J, the junction contained 1 base not matched to a gene. This CDR3 is 13 amino acids long. Per germline, CDR1 KGHSH and CDR2 LQKENI. This rearrangement joins TRBV18 to TRBJ2-3, with 11 positions matching TRBD2. The clonotype originates from a woman in her forties or fifties in good health. The sequenced material came from blood. The CDR3 reads CASSRTSGDTQYF. CDR3 sequence (DNA): TGTGCCAGCTCAAGGACTAGCGGGGATACGCAGTATTTT.